This is a list of T cell receptor beta chains from one sample in a study of early stage breast cancer tumors. Repertoires were generated with immunoSEQ multiplex PCR, while TCRdb's copy carries only in-frame clones and drops some. The sample yields around 25,000 clones, about 67% seen once. The source material was breast tumor tissue. Receptors originate from a person between 55 and 69 years old with breast cancer. CDR3s include the opening cysteine and the closing phenylalanine or tryptophan. The order of the fields is D gene, V gene, clone size, J gene, CDR3 protein, CDR3 DNA. D genes are given only for firm matches. Clone size is stated in some rows and not others, as once, few, many or a class when expanded.

D: NA
V: TRBV5-4
size: NA
J: TRBJ2-1
CDR3: CASSDQGREMSEQFF
DNA: TGTGCCAGCAGCGACCAGGGGCGGGAGATGAGTGAGCAGTTCTTC

D: NA
V: TRBV5-1
size: NA
J: TRBJ2-3
CDR3: CASSFGGGTDTQYF
DNA: TGCGCCAGCAGTTTTGGGGGCGGCACAGATACGCAGTATTTT

D: NA
V: TRBV29-1
size: NA
J: TRBJ2-7
CDR3: CSVEDGSFEQYF
DNA: TGCAGCGTTGAAGACGGGTCCTTCGAGCAGTACTTC

D: NA
V: TRBV30
size: NA
J: TRBJ2-3
CDR3: CAWSGSAYRTDTQYF
DNA: TGTGCCTGGAGTGGATCAGCGTACCGCACAGATACGCAGTATTTT

D: NA
V: TRBV2
size: NA
J: TRBJ1-2
CDR3: CASSSGGGGYTF
DNA: TGTGCCAGCAGCTCTGGGGGGGGTGGCTACACCTTC

D: TRBD1
V: TRBV6-5
size: NA
J: TRBJ2-7
CDR3: CASSYSAGGNHEQYF
DNA: TGTGCCAGCAGTTACTCGGCAGGGGGAAACCACGAGCAGTACTTC

D: TRBD2
V: TRBV29-1
size: NA
J: TRBJ2-1
CDR3: CSVASGRNEQFF
DNA: TGCAGCGTTGCCTCCGGGAGGAATGAGCAGTTCTTC

D: NA
V: TRBV30
size: few
J: TRBJ2-6
CDR3: CAWSVRGGGGANVLTF
DNA: TGTGCCTGGAGTGTACGTGGGGGAGGTGGGGCCAACGTCCTGACTTTC

D: NA
V: TRBV4-1
size: NA
J: TRBJ2-1
CDR3: CASSQEWWSSYNEQFF
DNA: TGCGCCAGCAGCCAAGAGTGGTGGAGCTCCTACAATGAGCAGTTCTTC

D: NA
V: TRBV28
size: few
J: TRBJ1-5
CDR3: CASSFRTADSNQPQHF
DNA: TGTGCCAGCAGTTTTAGGACAGCCGATAGCAATCAGCCCCAGCATTTT

D: TRBD2
V: TRBV28
size: NA
J: TRBJ2-1
CDR3: CASSLISGLAYYNEQFF
DNA: TGTGCCAGCAGTCTAATCTCGGGACTAGCGTACTACAATGAGCAGTTCTTC

D: NA
V: TRBV28
size: few
J: TRBJ1-1
CDR3: CASSLVRLDTEAFF
DNA: TGTGCCAGCAGTTTGGTGCGGCTGGACACTGAAGCTTTCTTT

D: NA
V: TRBV7-3
size: NA
J: TRBJ2-5
CDR3: CASSPGVTAYQETQYF
DNA: TGTGCCAGCAGCCCAGGTGTGACCGCGTACCAAGAGACCCAGTACTTC

D: TRBD2
V: TRBV5-1
size: NA
J: TRBJ2-2
CDR3: CASSKTSENTGELFF
DNA: TGCGCCAGCAGCAAGACTAGCGAGAACACCGGGGAGCTGTTTTTT

D: TRBD1
V: TRBV5-4
size: NA
J: TRBJ2-3
CDR3: CASSRDSRTDTQYF
DNA: TGTGCCAGCAGCAGGGACAGCCGAACAGATACGCAGTATTTT

D: TRBD2
V: TRBV7-2
size: many
J: TRBJ2-7
CDR3: CASSSGLAVTYEQYF
DNA: TGTGCCAGCAGCTCAGGACTAGCGGTAACCTACGAGCAGTACTTC

D: TRBD2
V: TRBV5-1
size: NA
J: TRBJ2-1
CDR3: CASSLIVLAGGGSDGNEQFF
DNA: TGCGCCAGCAGCCTAATCGTCCTAGCGGGAGGGGGTTCTGACGGAAATGAGCAGTTCTTC

D: TRBD2
V: TRBV11-2
size: NA
J: TRBJ2-1
CDR3: CASSLMGLGPNEQFF
DNA: TGTGCCAGCAGCTTGATGGGACTAGGTCCCAATGAGCAGTTCTTC

D: NA
V: TRBV5-8
size: NA
J: TRBJ2-1
CDR3: CASSAGVSYNEQFF
DNA: TGTGCCAGCAGCGCCGGGGTCTCATACAATGAGCAGTTCTTC

D: NA
V: TRBV25-1
size: few
J: TRBJ1-1
CDR3: CASSAQGRGTEAFF
DNA: TGTGCCAGCAGTGCGCAGGGGAGGGGCACTGAAGCTTTCTTT

D: TRBD1
V: TRBV25-1
size: NA
J: TRBJ2-3
CDR3: CASTLTGGVTDTQYF
DNA: TGTGCCAGCACCCTAACAGGGGGCGTCACAGATACGCAGTATTTT

D: NA
V: TRBV5-1
size: NA
J: TRBJ2-7
CDR3: CASSPTGRGDEQYF
DNA: TGCGCCAGCAGCCCGACAGGCCGGGGGGACGAGCAGTACTTC

D: TRBD2
V: TRBV23-1
size: NA
J: TRBJ2-5
CDR3: CATGGLAGGGETQYF
DNA: TGCGCCACCGGGGGACTAGCGGGAGGAGGAGAGACCCAGTACTTC

D: NA
V: TRBV2
size: NA
J: TRBJ1-1
CDR3: CASSELGGDTEAFF
DNA: TGTGCCAGCAGTGAATTAGGAGGCGACACTGAAGCTTTCTTT

D: TRBD1
V: TRBV29-1
size: NA
J: TRBJ1-2
CDR3: CSWWGQGAAGYTF
DNA: TGCAGTTGGTGGGGACAGGGGGCTGCTGGCTACACCTTC

D: TRBD1
V: TRBV18
size: once
J: TRBJ2-4
CDR3: CASSPFALEGTGVKNIQYF
DNA: TGTGCCAGCTCACCATTCGCACTAGAGGGTACAGGGGTCAAAAACATTCAGTACTTC

D: NA
V: TRBV7-2
size: once
J: TRBJ1-3
CDR3: CASSVDSAGNTIYF
DNA: TGTGCCAGCAGCGTCGACAGTGCAGGAAACACCATATATTTT

D: TRBD1
V: TRBV10-3
size: few
J: TRBJ1-1
CDR3: CAINQGASTEAFF
DNA: TGTGCCATCAACCAGGGGGCGAGCACTGAAGCTTTCTTT

D: TRBD2
V: TRBV2
size: NA
J: TRBJ2-7
CDR3: CASSSWTSGRRDEQYF
DNA: TGTGCCAGCAGTTCATGGACTAGCGGGAGGAGGGACGAGCAGTACTTC

D: NA
V: TRBV11-3
size: NA
J: TRBJ2-2
CDR3: CASSRTVDGELFF
DNA: TGTGCCAGCAGCCGGACAGTCGACGGGGAGCTGTTTTTT